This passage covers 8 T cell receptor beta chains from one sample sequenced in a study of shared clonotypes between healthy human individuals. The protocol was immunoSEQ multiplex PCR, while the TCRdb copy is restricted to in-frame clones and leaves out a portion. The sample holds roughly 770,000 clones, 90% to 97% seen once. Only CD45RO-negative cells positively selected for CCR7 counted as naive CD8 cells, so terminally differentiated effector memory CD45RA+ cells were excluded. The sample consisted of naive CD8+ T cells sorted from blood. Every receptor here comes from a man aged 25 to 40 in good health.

CDR3 nucleotides: TGTGCCAGCAGCGTACCGGGACAGGGCCCTGGGAACACTGAAGCTTTCTTT. This codes for CASSVPGQGPGNTEAFF. This chain connects TRBV5-4 to TRBJ1-1; TRBD1 matches 9 bases. Germline CDR1 SGHNT, CDR2 YYREEE (reference sequence). This CDR3 region has 17 residues. The V segment lost 4 bases and the J segment 1 base; nucleotides outside the gene matches: 11.

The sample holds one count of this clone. The DNA of the CDR3 is TGTGCCAGCAGCTCTACAGGGGGCTCGGGCACCGGGGAGCTGTTTTTT. It encodes CASSSTGGSGTGELFF. The rearrangement links TRBV5-5 to TRBJ2-2; 9 positions match TRBD1. This CDR3 spans 16 amino acids. Germline lookup yields CDR1 SGHKS and CDR2 YYEKEE (reference sequence). The junction had 7 bases not matched to a gene; V was cut back by 3 bases and J by 4 bases.

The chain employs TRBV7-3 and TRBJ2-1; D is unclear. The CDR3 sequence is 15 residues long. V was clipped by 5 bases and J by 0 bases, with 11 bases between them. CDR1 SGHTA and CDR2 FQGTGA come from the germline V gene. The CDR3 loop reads CASSPIQSSYNEQFF. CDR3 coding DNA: TGTGCCAGCAGCCCGATTCAGAGCTCCTACAATGAGCAGTTCTTC.

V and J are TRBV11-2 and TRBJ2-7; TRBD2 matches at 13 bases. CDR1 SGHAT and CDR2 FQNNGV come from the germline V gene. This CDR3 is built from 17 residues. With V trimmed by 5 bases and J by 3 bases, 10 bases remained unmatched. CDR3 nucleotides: TGTGCCAGCAGCCCAACTAGCGGGAGGGCCCGGGGCTACGAGCAGTACTTC. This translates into CASSPTSGRARGYEQYF.

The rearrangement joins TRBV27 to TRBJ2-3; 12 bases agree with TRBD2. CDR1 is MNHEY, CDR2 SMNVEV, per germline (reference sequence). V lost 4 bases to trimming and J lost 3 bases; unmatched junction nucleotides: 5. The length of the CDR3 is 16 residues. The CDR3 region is CASSSSLAGGTDTQYF. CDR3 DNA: TGTGCCAGCAGTTCCTCACTAGCGGGAGGAACAGATACGCAGTATTTT.

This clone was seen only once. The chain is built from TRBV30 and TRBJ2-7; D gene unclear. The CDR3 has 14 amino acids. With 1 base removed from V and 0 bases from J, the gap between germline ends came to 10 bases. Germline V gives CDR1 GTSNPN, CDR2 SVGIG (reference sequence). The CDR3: CAWSEGLISYEQYF. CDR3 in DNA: TGTGCCTGGAGTGAAGGGCTGATCTCCTACGAGCAGTACTTC.

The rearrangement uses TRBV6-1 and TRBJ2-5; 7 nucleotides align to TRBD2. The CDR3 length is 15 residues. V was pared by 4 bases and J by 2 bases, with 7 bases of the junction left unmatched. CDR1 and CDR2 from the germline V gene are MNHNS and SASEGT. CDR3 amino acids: CASSVTRGKQETQYF. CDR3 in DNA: TGTGCCAGCAGTGTGACGCGGGGGAAACAAGAGACCCAGTACTTC.

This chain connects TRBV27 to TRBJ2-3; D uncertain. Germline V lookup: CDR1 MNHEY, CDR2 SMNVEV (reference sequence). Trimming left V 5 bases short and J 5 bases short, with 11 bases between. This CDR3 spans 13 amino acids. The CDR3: CASSPLGLDTQYF. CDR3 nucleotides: TGTGCCAGCAGTCCCCTTGGGTTAGATACGCAGTATTTT.